The 27 T cell receptor beta chains listed next were all sequenced from one sample in a study of cytomegalovirus exposure and HLA in healthy donors. It was with 60 Vbeta and 13 Jbeta primers that the PCR ran. The assay was immunoSEQ multiplex PCR, and TCRdb's table has in-frame clones only and misses some. The sample records 100,000 to 150,000 clones, roughly 82% being singletons. The sequenced sample was PBMCs. These receptor sequences come from a man aged 50 or older in good health and CMV-seronegative.

V usage is TRBV30 and J usage is TRBJ1-5; 9 bases line up with TRBD1. This CDR3 comprises 14 residues. J gave up 5 bases and V 1 base, and 3 bases lay outside the gene matches. Germline V gene sequence: CDR1 GTSNPN, CDR2 SVGIG (reference sequence). The CDR3 sequence: CAWSGGQGDQPQHF. The CDR3 DNA reads as TGTGCCTGGAGTGGGGGACAGGGTGATCAGCCCCAGCATTTT. Variable domain in full (rest from reference TRBV30 and TRBJ1-5): SQTIHQWPATLVQPVGSPLSLECTVEGTSNPNLYWYRQAAGRGLQLLFYSVGIGQISSEVPQNLSASRPQDRQFILSSKKLLLSDSGFYLCAWSGGQGDQPQHFGDGTRLSIL.

The sample holds one count of this clone. The V gene is TRBV5-6, the J gene TRBJ2-3; the D is unclear. The V gene's germline CDR1 is SGHDT and CDR2 YYEEEE. V was trimmed by 4 bases and J by 4 bases, leaving 19 bases between them. CDR3 length: 16 amino acids. The CDR3 DNA reads TGTGCCAGCAGCAGTCCGGCGGCAGTGCCGGCAGATACGCAGTATTTT. This translates into CASSSPAAVPADTQYF.

This chain connects TRBV5-4 to TRBJ2-2; 10 positions match TRBD2. V was clipped by 6 bases and J by 4 bases; unmatched bases: 6. The CDR3 runs to 15 residues. Germline lookup yields CDR1 SGHNT and CDR2 YYREEE (reference sequence). The DNA of the CDR3 is TGTGCCAGCACATCAGCGGGGGGGAGCACCGGGGAGCTGTTTTTT. Protein sequence: CASTSAGGSTGELFF.

DNA for the CDR3: TGTGCCAGCAGGGGAGCGACACTGAACACTGAAGCTTTCTTT. It specifies CASRGATLNTEAFF. The J gene is TRBJ1-1, the V gene TRBV6-1; no definite D call. Per the germline V gene, CDR1 is MNHNS and CDR2 is SASEGT. The CDR3 runs 14 residues. V was cut by 6 bases and J by 0 bases, with 11 bases left in between.

The V call is TRBV15, the J call TRBJ1-5; 9 bases are shared with TRBD1. V shed 3 bases, J shed 4 bases, and the junction held 1 base outside the gene matches. Germline V lookup: CDR1 LNHNV, CDR2 YYDKDF (reference sequence). The CDR3 sequence is 14 residues long. In nucleotides, the CDR3 is TGTGCCACCAGCAGGACAGGGGGGAATCAGCCCCAGCATTTT. This gives the protein CATSRTGGNQPQHF.

The chain recombines TRBV5-1 with TRBJ1-2, with unresolved D. CDR3 length: 15 amino acids. Trimming cost V 0 bases and J 7 bases, with 16 bases left between them. Germline CDR1 reads SGHRS; CDR2 reads YFSETQ. The CDR3 nucleotides are TGCGCCAGCAGCTTGGAGGCGGGGATGGCAGTTGGCTACACCTTC. It codes for CASSLEAGMAVGYTF.

V usage is TRBV7-2 and J usage is TRBJ2-2; TRBD1 aligns across 10 bases. Trimming cost V 5 bases and J 6 bases; bases outside gene matches: 3. Germline V CDR1 and CDR2: SGHTA, FQGNSA. The CDR3 sequence is 14 residues long. CDR3 DNA: TGTGCCAGCAGCGGACAGGGGGGGTCCGGGGAGCTGTTTTTT. It is translated as CASSGQGGSGELFF.

The rearrangement joins TRBV27 to TRBJ1-4; the match to TRBD1 covers 10 bases. Germline lookup yields CDR1 MNHEY and CDR2 SMNVEV (reference sequence). This CDR3 is 16 amino acids long. J was trimmed by 3 bases and V by 6 bases; bases with no gene match: 7. For the CDR3, the DNA is TGTGCCAGCAGCCCGACAGGGGGCGGACCTAATGAAAAACTGTTTTTT. It yields the protein CASSPTGGGPNEKLFF.

V is TRBV7-9 and J is TRBJ2-4; a weak D match, TRBD1 (6 bases). This CDR3 comprises 17 residues. Germline assignment: CDR1 SEHNR and CDR2 FQNEAQ (reference sequence). Trimming took off 4 bases at V and 0 bases at J, with 16 bases between the two ends. The CDR3 loop reads CASSSNPGHRAKNIQYF. The DNA for the CDR3 is TGTGCCAGCAGCTCAAATCCGGGACACCGAGCCAAAAACATTCAGTACTTC.

The chain couples TRBV5-5 to TRBJ1-5; no definite D call. From germline, CDR1 is SGHKS and CDR2 YYEKEE (reference sequence). CDR3 length: 16 amino acids. The germline V and J ends were trimmed by 0 bases and 0 bases, with 10 bases remaining between them. The DNA of the CDR3 is TGTGCCAGCAGCTTGGGCGGAGTAAATAGCAATCAGCCCCAGCATTTT. It specifies CASSLGGVNSNQPQHF.

This clone was seen a single time. The chain joins TRBV7-9 to TRBJ1-2; the match to TRBD1 covers 9 bases. The V segment lost 1 base and the J segment 8 bases; nucleotides outside the gene matches: 8. This CDR3 has 15 amino acids. Germline V lookup: CDR1 SEHNR, CDR2 FQNEAQ (reference sequence). The CDR3 is CASSLDGTGSPGYTF. CDR3 in DNA: TGTGCCAGCAGCTTAGATGGGACAGGGTCCCCCGGCTACACCTTC.

Concerning this clone: At one boundary the junction diverges from the germline segment, which might be a read error. This chain connects TRBV10-2 to TRBJ1-3; D might be TRBD1 (6 bases). The germline gives CDR1 WSHSY, CDR2 SAAADI. This CDR3 spans 14 amino acids. The CDR3 region is CASPGQSSGNTIYF. The DNA for the CDR3 is TGCGCCAGCCCGGGACAAAGCTCTGGAAACACTATATATTTT.

The V and J genes are TRBV6-1 and TRBJ1-2, with D uncertain. V was pared by 6 bases and J by 3 bases, with 14 bases between. The CDR3 sequence is 14 residues long. The germline V gene has CDR1 MNHNS and CDR2 SASEGT. The CDR3, as DNA: TGTGCCAGCAGCTTCTATTCCGTGGACTATGGCTACACCTTC. The encoded protein is CASSFYSVDYGYTF.

The CDR3 sequence: CASSGQGGYSYEQYF. For the CDR3, the DNA is TGTGCCAGCAGCGGACAGGGGGGATACTCCTACGAGCAGTACTTC. The chain uses TRBV6-1 and TRBJ2-7; 10 bases line up with TRBD1. The CDR3 length is 15 residues. The V gene's germline CDR1 is MNHNS and CDR2 SASEGT. J was trimmed by 0 bases and V by 6 bases; bases with no gene match: 5.

The chain links TRBV29-1 to TRBJ1-2, with 7 nucleotides matching TRBD1. V dropped 6 bases and J dropped 8; count of bases not matched to a gene: 9. The CDR3 length is 12 residues. Germline loops: CDR1 SQVTM, CDR2 ANQGSEA. CDR3 in DNA: TGCAGCGTCGCCGGACAGGTGGGCGGCTACACCTTC. It yields the protein CSVAGQVGGYTF.

J is TRBJ2-3 and V is TRBV10-2; 7 nucleotides line up with TRBD2. CDR1 and CDR2 from the germline V gene are WSHSY and SAAADI. J lost 4 bases, V lost 0 bases, and 1 base had no gene match. The CDR3 consists of 14 residues. CDR3 sequence: CASSESAGADTQYF. CDR3 in DNA: TGCGCCAGCAGTGAGTCGGCGGGGGCAGATACGCAGTATTTT.

This chain links TRBV4-2 with TRBJ1-2; weak D call: TRBD1 (5 bases). Germline V lookup: CDR1 LGHNA, CDR2 YNFKEQ. V gave up 1 base and J gave up 1 base, with 13 bases separating them. The CDR3 is 16 amino acids. CDR3 in DNA: TGTGCCAGCAGCCAAGCAGGCAGGGTAGATAACTATGGCTACACCTTC. It is translated as CASSQAGRVDNYGYTF.

This clone has just one count. Other DNA sequences in the same sample also yield this CDR3. The chain carries TRBV5-1 and TRBJ2-3; D is ambiguous. CDR1 is SGHRS, CDR2 YFSETQ, per germline. CDR3 length equals 12 residues. Trimming took 4 bases from V and 2 from J, leaving 5 bases between them. The CDR3 region has the DNA TGCGCCAGCAGCCCTAACACAGATACGCAGTATTTT. This gives the protein CASSPNTDTQYF.

The chain has TRBV7-9 and TRBJ1-2; D gene unclear. Germline V gene data show CDR1 as SEHNR and CDR2 as FQNEAQ (reference sequence). The CDR3 totals 13 residues. Trimming left V 2 bases short and J 6 bases short, with 10 bases between. Here the CDR3 reads CASSLLEGDGYTF. CDR3 nucleotide sequence: TGTGCCAGCAGCTTACTCGAGGGTGATGGCTACACCTTC.

CDR3 nucleotide sequence: TGTGCCAGCAGCTGCCCGAGACAGCGTTATTCGACCCTCCACTTT. It is translated as CASSCPRQRYSTLHF. This rearrangement joins TRBV21-1 to TRBJ1-6; the D call TRBD1 from the table was never checked on the DNA. TRBV21-1 has pseudogene status. This CDR3 has 15 residues.

A few counts support this clone. The chain has TRBV9 and TRBJ2-3; 9 bases are a match to TRBD2. CDR1 and CDR2 from the germline V gene are SGDLS and YYNGEE. The CDR3 extends over 16 amino acids. V lost 1 base to trimming and J lost 3 bases; unmatched junction nucleotides: 6. The CDR3 DNA is TGTGCCAGCAGCGTAAACCCGACTAGCGGAACAGATACGCAGTATTTT. As protein: CASSVNPTSGTDTQYF. Full variable domain (outside the CDR3, taken from reference TRBV9 and TRBJ2-3): DSGVTQTPKHLITATGQRVTLRCSPRSGDLSVYWYQQSLDQGLQFLIQYYNGEERAKGNILERFSAQQFPDLHSELNLSSLELGDSALYFCASSVNPTSGTDTQYFGPGTRLTVL.

This chain joins TRBV15 and TRBJ2-5, with D possibly matching TRBD1 (6 bases). Matching the DNA end better, TRBJ2-7 makes the J call doubtful. Germline CDR1 is LNHNV and CDR2 is YYDKDF (reference sequence). This CDR3 spans 13 amino acids. CDR3 nucleotides: TGTGCCACCAGCTATAAGCAGGGGAACGAGCAGTACTTC. Residues: CATSYKQGNEQYF.

This rearrangement joins TRBV7-9 to TRBJ2-2; the match to TRBD2 covers 12 bases. The junction had 5 bases not matched to a gene; V was cut back by 7 bases and J by 5 bases. Germline lookup yields CDR1 SEHNR and CDR2 FQNEAQ (reference sequence). This CDR3 spans 15 amino acids. The CDR3 bases are TGTGCCAGCACCCAGACTAGCGGGGGAACCGGGGAGCTGTTTTTT. Translated, it gives CASTQTSGGTGELFF.

This rearrangement joins TRBV6-5 to TRBJ2-7; possibly TRBD2 for D (6 bases). V lost 0 bases, J lost 3 bases, and 9 bases lay in between. The germline CDR1 and CDR2 sequences are MNHEY and SVGAGI. The CDR3 covers 14 residues. The CDR3 is CASSYSAGFYEQYF. The DNA of the CDR3 is TGTGCCAGCAGTTACTCGGCGGGGTTCTACGAGCAGTACTTC.

This clone was observed a handful of times. The chain uses TRBV10-2 and TRBJ1-1; D perhaps matches TRBD1 (6 bases). The CDR3 is 14 amino acids. Germline V lookup: CDR1 WSHSY, CDR2 SAAADI. V gave up 8 bases and J gave up 2 bases, with 15 bases separating them. The CDR3 DNA reads TGCGCCAGCTCTCAGACAGGTGTAAACACTGAAGCTTTCTTT. As protein: CASSQTGVNTEAFF.

This clone was observed a single time. V gene TRBV29-1 combines with J gene TRBJ2-5, with 8 bases aligning to TRBD2. CDR1 and CDR2 from the germline V gene are SQVTM and ANQGSEA. The junction had 5 bases not matched to a gene; V was cut back by 8 bases and J by 3 bases. This CDR3 region has 12 residues. The CDR3 nucleotides are TGCAGCACTCGGGGGGGCGAAGAGACCCAGTACTTC. Translation gives CSTRGGEETQYF.

V usage is TRBV18 and J usage is TRBJ2-2, with D unresolved. V lost 2 bases and J 1 base, leaving 5 bases between the germline ends. Germline CDR1 is KGHSH and CDR2 is LQKENI. The CDR3 is made up of 14 amino acids. CDR3 amino acids: CASSPVRNTGELFF. The DNA for the CDR3 is TGTGCCAGCTCACCAGTCCGGAACACCGGGGAGCTGTTTTTT. Complete variable domain (other parts from reference TRBV18 and TRBJ2-2): NAGVMQNPRHLVRRRGQEARLRCSPMKGHSHVYWYRQLPEEGLKFMVYLQKENIIDESGMPKERFSAEFPKEGPSILRIQQVVRGDSAAYFCASSPVRNTGELFFGEGSRLTVL.